Following are 20 T cell receptor beta chains from one sample sequenced in a study of identical twins. TCRdb reanalysed the 5' RACE reads using MiXCR and keeps one entry per CDR3 protein. The sample contains hundreds of thousands of distinct CDR3 sequences, over 9% of which appear only once. This same sample was also taken into another study, of yellow fever vaccine responses in identical twins.

Input material: PBMCs. The receptors here all came from a woman under 30 in good health.

This clonotype has a count of ten or more. The chain carries TRBV12-3 or TRBV12-4 and TRBJ2-1, with 10 positions matching TRBD1. The V segment lost 7 bases and the J segment 7 bases; nucleotides outside the gene matches: 10. CDR3 length: 15 amino acids. The CDR3 spells CASTNGQGEWNEQFF. CDR3 nucleotides: TGTGCCAGCACCAACGGACAGGGGGAATGGAATGAGCAGTTCTTC.

The chain combines TRBV29-1 with TRBJ2-1; 13 nucleotides line up with TRBD2. V shed 6 bases and J 10 bases; nucleotides not matched to a gene: 12. The CDR3 extends over 15 amino acids. Germline CDR1 reads SQVTM; CDR2 reads ANQGSEA. Written as DNA, the CDR3 is TGCAGCGTGTGGTCAACTAGCGGGAGGGCCGGGGAGCAGTTCTTC. Translating gives CSVWSTSGRAGEQFF.

This chain joins TRBV6-1 and TRBJ2-4; D might be TRBD2 (6 bases). The CDR3 loop spans 13 amino acids. The V end was cut by 7 bases, the J end by 6 bases, with 13 bases between. Germline CDR1 MNHNS, CDR2 SASEGT. The CDR3 reads CASTPLAGNIQYF. CDR3 DNA: TGTGCCAGCACCCCACTAGCTGGAAACATTCAGTACTTC.

The J gene is TRBJ1-2, the V gene TRBV3-1, with D perhaps TRBD1 (5 bases). The ends were cut back, 4 bases at V and 6 bases at J, with 9 bases in the middle. The CDR3 totals 12 residues. Per germline, CDR1 LGHDT and CDR2 YNNKEL (reference sequence). CDR3: CASSREGHGYTF. In nucleotides, the CDR3 is TGTGCCAGCAGCCGGGAGGGGCATGGCTACACCTTC. The variable domain in full, completed from reference TRBV3-1 and TRBJ1-2, reads DTAVSQTPKYLVTQMGNDKSIKCEQNLGHDTMYWYKQDSKKFLKIMFSYNNKELIINETVPNRFSPKSPDKAHLNLHINSLELGDSAVYFCASSREGHGYTFGSGTRLTVV.

This clonotype was seen a handful of times. V and J are TRBV15 and TRBJ1-6, with D perhaps TRBD1 (6 bases). CDR1 LNHNV and CDR2 YYDKDF come from the germline V gene (reference sequence). Trimming left V 0 bases short and J 13 bases short, with 16 bases between. CDR3 size: 15 residues. CDR3 coding DNA: TGTGCCACCAGCAGAGATAAGGGGGGCGATTTTCCCCTCCACTTT. Translating it yields CATSRDKGGDFPLHF.

In this sample, this clonotype turned up a few times. This chain uses TRBV28 with TRBJ2-5; D unresolved. Trimming pared 6 bases from V and 3 bases from J, leaving 14 bases between. The germline gives CDR1 MDHEN, CDR2 SYDVKM. There are 14 residues in the CDR3. The CDR3 loop reads CASSLTGLEETQYF. CDR3 bases: TGTGCCAGCAGCCTAACGGGTTTAGAAGAGACCCAGTACTTC.

The V gene is TRBV15, the J gene TRBJ1-1; 10 nucleotides line up with TRBD1. Germline V gene lookup returns CDR1 LNHNV and CDR2 YYDKDF (reference sequence). V lost 5 bases, J lost 3 bases, and 6 bases stayed unmatched. The CDR3 consists of 15 residues. In DNA, the CDR3 is TGTGCCACCAGCGGTCGGGACAGGGGTGACACTGAAGCTTTCTTT. Protein: CATSGRDRGDTEAFF.

The chain links TRBV10-1 to TRBJ2-3, with TRBD2 identical over 10 bases. The CDR3 is 15 amino acids. The V gene end was trimmed by 3 bases and the J gene end by 12 bases; junction bases not matched to a gene: 12. Germline values: CDR1 WNHNN, CDR2 SYGVQD (reference sequence). The CDR3 DNA reads as TGCGCCAGCAGTGATCCGAAGGGACTAGCGTTTGGACAGTATTTT. Translating it yields CASSDPKGLAFGQYF.

The chain recombines TRBV5-1 with TRBJ2-1; 7 nucleotides line up with TRBD2. This CDR3 is 17 amino acids long. J lost 0 bases, V lost 5 bases, and 11 bases had no gene match. Germline assignment: CDR1 SGHRS and CDR2 YFSETQ. The CDR3 sequence is CASRGLADYSSYNEQFF. The CDR3 DNA reads TGCGCCAGCAGAGGCCTAGCGGACTATAGCTCCTACAATGAGCAGTTCTTC. The complete variable domain, with remaining parts taken from reference TRBV5-1 and TRBJ2-1, reads KAGVTQTPRYLIKTRGQQVTLSCSPISGHRSVSWYQQTPGQGLQFLFEYFSETQRNKGNFPGRFSGRQFSNSRSEMNVSTLELGDSALYLCASRGLADYSSYNEQFFGPGTRLTVL.

The gene calls are TRBV20-1 and TRBJ2-7; TRBD2 aligns across 10 bases. The germline CDR1 and CDR2 sequences are DFQATT and SNEGSKA (reference sequence). CDR3 size: 12 residues. The trim removed 6 bases at V and 3 bases at J, leaving 2 bases unmatched. The DNA of the CDR3 is TGCAGTGCCACTAGCGGGAACTACGAGCAGTACGTC. Amino acid sequence: CSATSGNYEQYV.

This clonotype has only a few counts. The chain recombines TRBV2 with TRBJ2-2, with 9 bases aligning to TRBD2. The CDR3 sequence is 15 residues long. Trimming took 6 bases from V and 7 from J; bases not matched to a gene: 9. Germline V gene data show CDR1 as SNHLY and CDR2 as FYNNEI. The CDR3: CASRPRTSVGGELFF. The CDR3 region has the DNA TGTGCCAGCAGACCCCGGACTAGCGTGGGCGGGGAGCTGTTTTTT.

This clonotype came up once. This rearrangement joins TRBV3-1 to TRBJ2-3; 8 positions agree with TRBD2. The germline V gene has CDR1 LGHDT and CDR2 YNNKEL (reference sequence). V was pared by 7 bases and J by 3 bases, with 12 bases of the junction left unmatched. The CDR3 length is 16 residues. The CDR3 sequence: CASKAPGGLWTDTQYF. The CDR3 DNA reads as TGTGCCAGCAAGGCCCCGGGGGGGCTATGGACAGATACGCAGTATTTT.

J is TRBJ2-7 and V is TRBV20-1; TRBD1 is a possible D gene (7 bases). The CDR3 spans 16 residues. Germline CDR1 is DFQATT and CDR2 is SNEGSKA (reference sequence). V was pared by 3 bases and J by 2 bases, with 20 bases between. CDR3 DNA sequence: TGCAGTGCTAGCACCGGAGGGGGCGGGATCGCCTACGAGCAGTACTTC. Its protein product is CSASTGGGGIAYEQYF.

This clonotype was counted only a few times. The chain has TRBV27 and TRBJ2-5; D could derive from TRBD1 or TRBD2 (5 bases each). Germline CDR1 MNHEY, CDR2 SMNVEV (reference sequence). CDR3 length: 14 residues. V was shortened by 6 bases and J by 9 bases, with 20 bases between the two germline ends. The CDR3 nucleotides read TGTGCCAGCAGCGAGGGACGTCTAAGAGAAGCCCAGTACTTC. This encodes CASSEGRLREAQYF.

This clonotype has a handful of counts. The V and J genes are TRBV4-2 and TRBJ2-3; 8 positions agree with TRBD2. The CDR3 sequence is 19 residues long. The trim removed 1 base at V and 6 bases at J, leaving 18 bases unmatched. CDR1 is LGHNA and CDR2 is YNFKEQ in the germline V gene. DNA of the CDR3: TGTGCCAGCAGCCAAGGTTTCCTTTCTCTCGGGAGGGCCTCGGATACGCAGTATTTT. It translates to CASSQGFLSLGRASDTQYF.

Ten or more counts support this clonotype. The V and J genes are TRBV3-1 and TRBJ2-7; D remains ambiguous. The CDR3 contains 13 residues. Looked up from germline, CDR1 is LGHDT and CDR2 is YNNKEL (reference sequence). V dropped 1 base and J dropped 3 bases, with 7 bases sitting between them. The CDR3 region has the DNA TGTGCCAGCAGCCAAGTCGAGAGCTACGAGCAGTACGTC. Translating it yields CASSQVESYEQYV.

Only a few counts were recorded for this clonotype. This sequence joins TRBV28 and TRBJ2-1; tentatively, D is TRBD1 (5 bases). Looked up from germline, CDR1 is MDHEN and CDR2 is SYDVKM. CDR3 length: 12 amino acids. Between the trimmed V and J ends, which lost 8 bases and 6 bases, there was a span of 11 bases. CDR3 nucleotide sequence: TGTGCCAGCGGGGATAGGGGCAATGAGCAGTTCTTC. Translating gives CASGDRGNEQFF.

This clonotype was seen only a few times. The chain couples TRBV4-1 to TRBJ1-3; D not certain. The V gene's germline CDR1 is MGHRA and CDR2 YSYEKL. Trimming took off 3 bases at V and 0 bases at J, with 12 bases between the two ends. The CDR3 contains 16 residues. This CDR3 reads CASSHPRALSGNTIYF. The CDR3 DNA is TGCGCCAGCAGCCATCCTCGAGCCCTCTCTGGAAACACCATATATTTT.

The chain is built from TRBV9 and TRBJ2-1; weak D call: TRBD2 (5 bases). CDR1 and CDR2 from the germline V gene are SGDLS and YYNGEE. The CDR3 loop spans 15 amino acids. Trimming removed 2 bases at V and 1 base at J, with 10 bases between. The CDR3 spells CASSVSAPSYNEQFF. DNA of the CDR3: TGTGCCAGCAGCGTTAGCGCCCCGTCCTACAATGAGCAGTTCTTC.

This clonotype was picked up a small number of times. This rearrangement joins TRBV19 to TRBJ2-3; D call uncertain. The ends were cut back, 10 bases at V and 5 bases at J, with 7 bases in the middle. The CDR3 has 10 residues. CDR1 and CDR2 from the germline V gene are LNHDA and SQIVND (reference sequence). CDR3 loop: CATSRDTQYF. The DNA of the CDR3 is TGTGCCACGAGTCGAGATACGCAGTATTTT.